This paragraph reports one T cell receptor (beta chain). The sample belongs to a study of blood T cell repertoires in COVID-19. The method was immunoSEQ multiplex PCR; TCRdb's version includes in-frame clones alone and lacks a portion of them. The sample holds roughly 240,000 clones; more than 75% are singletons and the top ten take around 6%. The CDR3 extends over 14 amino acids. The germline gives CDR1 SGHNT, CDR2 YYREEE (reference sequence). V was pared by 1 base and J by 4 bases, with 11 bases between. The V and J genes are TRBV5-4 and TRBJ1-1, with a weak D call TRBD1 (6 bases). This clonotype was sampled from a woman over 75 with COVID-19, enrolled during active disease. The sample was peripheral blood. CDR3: CASSLTGTSTEAFF. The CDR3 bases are TGTGCCAGCAGCTTGACAGGGACCTCCACTGAAGCTTTCTTT. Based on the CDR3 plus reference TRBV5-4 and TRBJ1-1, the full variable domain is ETGVTQSPTHLIKTRGQQVTLRCSSQSGHNTVSWYQQALGQGPQFIFQYYREEENGRGNFPPRFSGLQFPNYSSELNVNALELDDSALYLCASSLTGTSTEAFFGQGTRLTVV.